A single sample gave rise to the 27 T cell receptor beta chains below, sequenced in a study of shared clonotypes between healthy human individuals (TCRdb year 2020). Library preparation employed the immunoSEQ multiplex PCR assay. TCRdb re-hosts the immuneACCESS table, in-frame sequences only. Its copies lack some clones; in the studies checked, an unresolved V gene accounts for under half of them, and the cause for the rest is not known. Across this sample there are some 900,000 clones, with about 80% seen only once. About 1.5% of the sample is taken by the ten largest. The sample taken for sequencing was memory CD4+ T cells sorted from blood. The sample's cell subset or site, from its label and the paper: CD45RA-negative fraction. These receptors were obtained from a man between 18 and 35 years old in good health.

The chain has TRBV7-8 and TRBJ1-4; D is uncertain. Germline CDR1 is SGHVS and CDR2 is FQNEAQ. The V end was cut by 1 base, the J end by 5 bases, with 5 bases between. This CDR3 is built from 13 residues. In DNA, the CDR3 is TGTGCCAGCAGCTTAGGGGAGAATGAAAAACTGTTTTTT. Translated, it gives CASSLGENEKLFF.

The V call is TRBV7-9, the J call TRBJ2-2; TRBD1 is a possible D gene (5 bases). Trimming left V 5 bases short and J 1 base short, with 8 bases between. The CDR3 is made up of 14 amino acids. Germline CDR1 is SEHNR and CDR2 is FQNEAQ (reference sequence). The CDR3 DNA reads as TGTGCCAGCAGCCGACAGTTGAACACCGGGGAGCTGTTTTTT. The encoded protein is CASSRQLNTGELFF.

A single count supports this clone. V gene TRBV28 combines with J gene TRBJ2-3; tentatively, D is TRBD2 (6 bases). Germline-derived CDR1 and CDR2 are MDHEN and SYDVKM. V lost 5 bases and J 7 bases, leaving 22 bases between the germline ends. The CDR3 covers 16 residues. The CDR3 is CASSTGLGGFRNTQYF. CDR3 DNA: TGTGCCAGCAGTACTGGCTTGGGGGGTTTCAGAAATACGCAGTATTTT.

The chain recombines TRBV2 with TRBJ2-7; D unresolved. V was cut by 5 bases and J by 0 bases, with 8 bases left in between. The germline gives CDR1 SNHLY, CDR2 FYNNEI. This CDR3 has 13 residues. This chain's CDR3 is CASSRALSYEQYF. The CDR3 DNA follows: TGTGCCAGCAGTAGGGCCCTCTCCTACGAGCAGTACTTC.

The CDR3 coding sequence is TGTGCCAGTAGTATTACCAGGGCTGGTAACTATGGCTACACCTTC. Translated, it gives CASSITRAGNYGYTF. The chain joins TRBV19 to TRBJ1-2; perhaps TRBD1 as D (5 bases). V was clipped by 3 bases and J by 1 base, with 12 bases between them. Germline V lookup: CDR1 LNHDA, CDR2 SQIVND (reference sequence). This CDR3 is 15 amino acids long.

The CDR3 region has the DNA TGCGCCAGCAGCCAAAAAGCGCTAGGTTATAACACCATCGGGGAGCTGTTTTTT. It is translated as CASSQKALGYNTIGELFF. The chain employs TRBV4-3 and TRBJ2-2, with D unclear. Germline V lookup: CDR1 LGHNA, CDR2 YSLEER. Trimming removed 2 bases at V and 7 bases at J, with 23 bases between. The CDR3 runs 18 residues.

The chain links TRBV11-2 to TRBJ1-2; D is ambiguous. The CDR3 sequence is 15 residues long. The V and J ends lost 7 bases and 2 bases respectively, with 17 bases between them. In germline, CDR1 is SGHAT, CDR2 FQNNGV. The CDR3 nucleotides read TGTGCCAGCACCGCTATTTGGCCGGGGAACTATGGCTACACCTTC. It specifies CASTAIWPGNYGYTF.

The chain recombines TRBV6-5 with TRBJ1-1; D not resolved. V gave up 7 bases and J gave up 0 bases, with 9 bases separating them. CDR1 is MNHEY and CDR2 is SVGAGI in the germline V gene. This CDR3 region has 13 residues. DNA of the CDR3: TGTGCCAGCACCTCACATGTGAACACTGAAGCTTTCTTT. It is translated as CASTSHVNTEAFF.

The chain has TRBV7-9 and TRBJ2-7, with 9 bases aligning to TRBD2. Germline values: CDR1 SEHNR, CDR2 FQNEAQ (reference sequence). The V and J ends lost 1 base and 4 bases, in that order; junction bases with no gene match: 2. This CDR3 has 14 residues. The CDR3 nucleotides are TGTGCCAGCAGCTTAGGGACTAGCGTTTACGAGCAGTACTTC. As protein: CASSLGTSVYEQYF.

The chain has TRBV29-1 and TRBJ2-2; 8 positions match TRBD2. V dropped 5 bases and J dropped 7; count of bases not matched to a gene: 9. The CDR3 contains 14 residues. Germline assignment: CDR1 SQVTM and CDR2 ANQGSEA. The CDR3 region has the DNA TGCAGCGTTTCCAGCGGGAGATCTGGCGGGGAGCTGTTTTTT. Its translation is CSVSSGRSGGELFF.

This clone was recorded a few times. This chain connects TRBV9 to TRBJ1-6; no reliable D call. The CDR3 is 15 residues long. Looked up from germline, CDR1 is SGDLS and CDR2 is YYNGEE. The V end was cut by 3 bases, the J end by 0 bases, with 7 bases between. The CDR3 here is CASSAQDSYNSPLHF. The CDR3 nucleotides read TGTGCCAGCAGCGCGCAGGACTCCTATAATTCACCCCTCCACTTT.

This sequence joins TRBV7-2 and TRBJ2-1, with D perhaps matching TRBD2 (6 bases). Germline CDR1 SGHTA, CDR2 FQGNSA. V lost 5 bases to trimming and J lost 0 bases, with 14 bases between them. The CDR3 totals 16 residues. CDR3 amino acids: CASSRSGLSSYNEQFF. CDR3 DNA: TGTGCCAGCAGCCGTAGCGGCCTCAGCTCCTACAATGAGCAGTTCTTC.

The chain carries TRBV19 and TRBJ1-2, with D possibly matching TRBD1 (5 bases). The CDR3 runs 16 residues. The V end lost 7 bases, the J end lost 3 bases, and 21 bases lay between the germline ends. The germline V gene has CDR1 LNHDA and CDR2 SQIVND (reference sequence). Here the CDR3 reads CASTPRRGQEDYGYTF. DNA for the CDR3: TGTGCCAGTACCCCACGGCGGGGCCAGGAGGACTATGGCTACACCTTC. Full variable domain (rest looked up from reference TRBV19 and TRBJ1-2): DGGITQSPKYLFRKEGQNVTLSCEQNLNHDAMYWYRQDPGQGLRLIYYSQIVNDFQKGDIAEGYSVSREKKESFPLTVTSAQKNPTAFYLCASTPRRGQEDYGYTFGSGTRLTVV.

The chain is built from TRBV28 and TRBJ1-6; TRBD1 matches at 7 bases. From germline, CDR1 is MDHEN and CDR2 SYDVKM. The length of the CDR3 is 14 residues. V was clipped by 3 bases and J by 10 bases; unmatched bases: 6. Here the CDR3 DNA reads TGTGCCAGCAGTTTGCCTAACAGGGGATCACCCCTCCACTTT. This encodes CASSLPNRGSPLHF.

This clone has more than one count but fewer than ten. J is TRBJ1-1 and V is TRBV14; D uncertain. This CDR3 is 13 amino acids long. The V and J ends lost 1 base and 3 bases respectively, with 6 bases between them. Germline loops: CDR1 SGHDN, CDR2 FVKESK. Written as DNA, the CDR3 is TGTGCCAGCAGCCAAGGGCCCTACACTGAAGCTTTCTTT. Encoded protein: CASSQGPYTEAFF.

The V and J genes are TRBV7-3 and TRBJ2-2; D is unresolved. Germline V CDR1 and CDR2: SGHTA, FQGTGA. The CDR3 contains 16 residues. Trimming removed 5 bases at V and 5 bases at J, with 18 bases between. DNA for the CDR3: TGTGCCAGCAGCGGCCGAGGCGGCGCCGGGACCGGGGAGCTGTTTTTT. As protein: CASSGRGGAGTGELFF.

On this clone itself: The junction and the germline gene differ at one end; a read error may be behind it. The chain has TRBV19 and TRBJ1-1; no definite D call. Per the germline V gene, CDR1 is LNHDA and CDR2 is SQIVND (reference sequence). The CDR3 totals 12 residues. The CDR3 sequence is CASSIGGWAAHF. CDR3 bases: TGTGCCAGTAGTATAGGAGGATGGGCGGCGCATTTT.

V and J are TRBV29-1 and TRBJ2-7; D might be TRBD2 (5 bases). Trimming took 3 bases from V and 1 from J, leaving 7 bases between them. Germline lookup yields CDR1 SQVTM and CDR2 ANQGSEA. This CDR3 comprises 12 residues. The CDR3, as DNA: TGCAGCGTTGAGGAGGCGTCCTACGAGCAGTACTTC. Translated, it gives CSVEEASYEQYF.

Regarding this clone: Additional DNA sequences in this sample encode the identical CDR3. The chain is built from TRBV6-5 and TRBJ2-4, with D tentatively TRBD1 or TRBD2 (5 bases each). From germline, CDR1 is MNHEY and CDR2 SVGAGI. CDR3 size: 14 residues. Trimming removed 6 bases from V and 1 base from J, with 10 bases in between. The CDR3 DNA follows: TGTGCCAGCAGCCGGGGCGAGGCCAAAAACATTCAGTACTTC. Residues: CASSRGEAKNIQYF.

This chain connects TRBV21-1 to TRBJ2-2; TRBD1, the D gene given by the table, was not confirmed from the DNA. TRBV21-1 corresponds to a pseudogene. The CDR3 extends over 17 amino acids. CDR3 protein: CASSKPGQGRNTGELFF. The CDR3 DNA follows: TGTGCCAGCAGCAAACCGGGACAGGGGAGGAACACCGGGGAGCTGTTTTTT.

V is TRBV10-1 and J is TRBJ2-1, with 8 bases fitting TRBD2. Trimming at V came to 5 bases and at J to 1 base, leaving 1 base not matched to a gene. Germline lookup yields CDR1 WNHNN and CDR2 SYGVQD (reference sequence). There are 14 residues in the CDR3. CDR3 in DNA: TGCGCCAGCAGTCGGGAGGGGTCCTACAATGAGCAGTTCTTC. Its protein is CASSREGSYNEQFF.

The table lists this clone with a few counts. The CDR3 region has the DNA TGTGCCAGTAGTGGCAGTCGGACAGTCAGGGACACTGAAGCTTTCTTT. This sequence encodes CASSGSRTVRDTEAFF. The chain couples TRBV19 to TRBJ1-1; D perhaps matches TRBD1 (6 bases). The CDR3 is 16 residues long. The V and J ends lost 5 bases and 3 bases respectively, with 19 bases between them. Germline V gives CDR1 LNHDA, CDR2 SQIVND (reference sequence).

The chain couples TRBV7-3 to TRBJ1-1; D is possibly TRBD1 (6 bases). V gave up 5 bases and J gave up 5 bases, with 15 bases separating them. Germline loops: CDR1 SGHTA, CDR2 FQGTGA. The CDR3 sequence is 14 residues long. The CDR3 is CASSLTSTGTEAFF. For the CDR3, the DNA is TGTGCCAGCAGCCTTACCTCGACAGGAACTGAAGCTTTCTTT.

The genes are TRBV10-3 and TRBJ2-5, with D possibly being TRBD1 (6 bases). The CDR3 loop spans 15 amino acids. CDR1 ENHRY and CDR2 SYGVKD come from the germline V gene. V was clipped by 6 bases and J by 3 bases, with 17 bases between them. The CDR3 DNA reads TGTGCCATCAGCCTCGGGGTGACAGGCGAAGAGACCCAGTACTTC. Amino acids: CAISLGVTGEETQYF.

The chain has TRBV5-6 and TRBJ1-4; maybe TRBD1 (6 bases). The CDR3 is 13 amino acids. Per germline, CDR1 SGHDT and CDR2 YYEEEE. The V end was cut by 2 bases, the J end by 8 bases, with 10 bases between. This chain's CDR3 is CASSFRGVEKLFF. The CDR3 DNA sequence: TGTGCCAGCAGCTTCAGGGGAGTCGAAAAACTGTTTTTT.

This chain links TRBV28 with TRBJ1-6, with 7 positions matching TRBD1. Germline CDR1 is MDHEN and CDR2 is SYDVKM. The CDR3 sequence is 14 residues long. Trimming at V came to 3 bases and at J to 8 bases, leaving 4 bases not matched to a gene. In DNA, the CDR3 is TGTGCCAGCAGTTTCCCACAGGGGTATTCACCCCTCCACTTT. Translated: CASSFPQGYSPLHF.

In this sample, this clone turned up once. The identical CDR3 is also encoded by other nucleotide sequences in the sample. The rearrangement uses TRBV30 and TRBJ2-1; 9 nucleotides agree with TRBD2. The CDR3 consists of 15 residues. The V gene end was trimmed by 0 bases and the J gene end by 4 bases; junction bases not matched to a gene: 4. The V gene's germline CDR1 is GTSNPN and CDR2 SVGIG (reference sequence). The CDR3 protein is CAWSVRAGGYNEQFF. In nucleotides, the CDR3 is TGTGCCTGGAGTGTGCGAGCGGGAGGTTACAATGAGCAGTTCTTC.